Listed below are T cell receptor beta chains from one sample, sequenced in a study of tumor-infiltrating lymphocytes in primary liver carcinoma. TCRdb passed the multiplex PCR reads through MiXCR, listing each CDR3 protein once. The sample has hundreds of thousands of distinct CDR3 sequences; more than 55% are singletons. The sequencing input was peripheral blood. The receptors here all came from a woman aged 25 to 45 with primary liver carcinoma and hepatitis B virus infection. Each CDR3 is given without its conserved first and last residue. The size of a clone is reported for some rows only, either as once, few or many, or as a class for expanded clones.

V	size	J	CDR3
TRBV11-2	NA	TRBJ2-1	ASSLALSLSYNEQL
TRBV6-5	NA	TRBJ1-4	VSSNYRGGEKLF
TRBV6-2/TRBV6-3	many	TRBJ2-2	ASSSYTGELF
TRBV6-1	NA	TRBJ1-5	ASTEETGGWQPQH
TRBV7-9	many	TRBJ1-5	ASSLGQTNQPQH
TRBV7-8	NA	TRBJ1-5	VSSLTEGQRPPQH
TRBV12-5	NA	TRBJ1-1	ASDPTLNTEAF
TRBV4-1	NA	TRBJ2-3	ASSQVSTKGSSGTDTQY
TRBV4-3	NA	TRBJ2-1	VSSQGLAGPQAYNEQS
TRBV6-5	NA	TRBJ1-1	ASSYREGTEAF
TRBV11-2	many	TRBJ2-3	ASSEQLAATDTQY
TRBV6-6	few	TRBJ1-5	ASSVGGGLGNQPQH
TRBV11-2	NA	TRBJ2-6	ASSGQILSGVNVLT
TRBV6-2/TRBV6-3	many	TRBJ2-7	ASSYGGPTNGRQY
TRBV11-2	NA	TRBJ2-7	ASSSRETNERY
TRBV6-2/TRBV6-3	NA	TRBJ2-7	ASSYSDRVVYEQY
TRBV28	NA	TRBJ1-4	ASRARVGWRLF
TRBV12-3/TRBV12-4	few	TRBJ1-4	ASSPSGANNEKLF
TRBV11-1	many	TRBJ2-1	ASGLAYNEQF
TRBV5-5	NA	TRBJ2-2	ASSQLAGPTGELF
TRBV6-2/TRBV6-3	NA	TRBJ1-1	ASRIPSPRGQGTEAF
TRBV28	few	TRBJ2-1	ASGRGTGPNEQF
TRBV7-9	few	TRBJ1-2	AIHGRLEGYT
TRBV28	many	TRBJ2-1	ASTSAGDQRSYNEQF
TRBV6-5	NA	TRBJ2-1	ASSGTGTYNEQF
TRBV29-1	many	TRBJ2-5	SVEGTNLQETQY
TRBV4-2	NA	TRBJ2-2	ASSRGGAANTGELS
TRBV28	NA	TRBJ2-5	ASSLGFPGQGKETQY
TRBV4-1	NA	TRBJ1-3	ASSQVGIGNTIY
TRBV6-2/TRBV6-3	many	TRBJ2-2	ASSFLAGATRELF
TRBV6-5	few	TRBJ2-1	ASMPGVTYNEQF
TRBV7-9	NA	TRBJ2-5	ASSPGYETQY
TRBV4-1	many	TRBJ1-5	ASSPGRTNQPQH
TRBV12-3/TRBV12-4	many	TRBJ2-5	ASTQSGRDQETQY
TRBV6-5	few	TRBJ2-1	ASSRDRDRVRHEQF
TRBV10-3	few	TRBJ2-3	AISLEGSTDTQY
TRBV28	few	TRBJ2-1	ASSLQEHNEQF
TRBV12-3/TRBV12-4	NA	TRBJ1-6	ASSLGGNSSLH
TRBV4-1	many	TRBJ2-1	ASSPLYRTGSYEQF
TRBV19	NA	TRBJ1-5	ASSFRTGPNQPQH
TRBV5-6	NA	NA	ASSFSGQAQPQY
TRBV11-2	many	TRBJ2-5	ASSLDPQETQY
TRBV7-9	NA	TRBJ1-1	ASSLVQGLEAF
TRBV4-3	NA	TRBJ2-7	ANSQEIEGIYEQY
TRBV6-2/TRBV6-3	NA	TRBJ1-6	ASSPGTATDSPLH
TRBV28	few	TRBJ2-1	ASRGGRTYNEQF
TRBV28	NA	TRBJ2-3	ASSLGNQGDTQY
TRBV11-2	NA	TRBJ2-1	ASSLISGWNEQL
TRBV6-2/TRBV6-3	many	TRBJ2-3	ASSYQGLRTDTQY
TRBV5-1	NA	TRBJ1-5	ASSLEGLAAQPQH
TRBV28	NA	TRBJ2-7	ASQGAAYEQY
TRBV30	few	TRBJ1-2	AWTGGYGYT